The clone carrying this T cell receptor beta chain has more than one count but fewer than ten. What it binds is unknown. The Oncomine TCR Beta short-read assay generated sequence data from the DNA of cultured CD4+ T cells. TCRdb analysed the PCR reads with MiXCR anew, one entry per CDR3 protein. Of more than 20,000 distinct CDR3 sequences in the sample, approximately 40% were seen once. The source of the sample is a study of vaccination and CD4 T cells after COVID-19. Study background: Across the group, participants received two doses of either BNT162b2 or mRNA-1273 vaccine. Investigators drew the post-COVID samples a median around 96 days after diagnosis, with a range of 35 to 161.

V shed 3 bases and J shed 5 bases, with 13 bases lying between them. Germline V gene lookup returns CDR1 LNHDA and CDR2 SQIVND (reference sequence). The CDR3 totals 14 residues. Treatment of the sample: roughly 10-day PBMC culture with coronavirus spike peptide pools or control peptides (ViraFEST assay). There were positive PCR dates ranging from March to December 2020, all predating US Alpha, Beta and Delta variants. Fresh IL-2 medium replaced half the culture medium on days 3 and 7. The receptor was isolated from a human donor who had recovered from COVID-19. The chain employs TRBV19 and TRBJ2-5; D perhaps matches TRBD1 (6 bases). Sequences were derived from CD4+ T cells from blood, cultured in vitro, sampled before SARS-CoV-2 vaccination. DNA for the CDR3: TGTGCCAGTAGTATCTCAACAGGGCACGAGACCCAGTACTTC. This codes for CASSISTGHETQYF.